This is a list of T cell receptor beta chains from one sample in a study of cytomegalovirus exposure and HLA in healthy donors. Method: immunoSEQ multiplex PCR; TCRdb's copy keeps in-frame clones and lacks some. Of 240,000 or so clones in the sample, around 81% were seen once. Specimen: PBMCs. The source is an older woman in good health and CMV-seropositive. Both conserved end residues are part of each CDR3. D genes are given only for firm matches. The size field is filled for only some rows; it gives once, few, many or a size class.

TRBD1	TRBJ1-1	TRBV18	.	TGTGCCAGCTCACCATTCCCTCGCTGGACAGGTCAATTGTTGGCGACTGAAGCTTTCTTT	CASSPFPRWTGQLLATEAFF
TRBD1	TRBJ1-2	TRBV2	once	TGTGCCAGCAGTCCTGACAGGGGGTATGGCCACACCTTC	CASSPDRGYGHTF
TRBD2	TRBJ2-3	TRBV9	.	TGTGCCAGCAGCGTAGCGGGAGGGCTCACAGATACGCAGTATTTT	CASSVAGGLTDTQYF
TRBD2	TRBJ2-7	TRBV25-1	.	TGTGCCAGCAGTGGAGCGGGAGCCTACGAGCAGTACTTC	CASSGAGAYEQYF
.	TRBJ2-7	TRBV2	.	TGTGCCAGCAGCGAGGTTGCCTACGAGCAGTACTTC	CASSEVAYEQYF
TRBD2	TRBJ2-3	TRBV7-3	.	TGTGCCAGCAGCTTATCTGGGGGGGCAGATACGCAGTATTTT	CASSLSGGADTQYF
.	TRBJ2-6	TRBV28	.	TGTGCCAGCAGTTTCCCAGGGACAGGGGCCAACGTCCTGACTTTC	CASSFPGTGANVLTF
TRBD2	TRBJ2-7	TRBV7-9	.	TGTGCCAGCAGCCCCCTGGCTAGCGGGAGTTACGAGCAGTACTTC	CASSPLASGSYEQYF
TRBD2	TRBJ2-1	TRBV15	.	TGTGCCACCAGCAGAGCTTACGGGACTAGTCATGAGCAGTTCTTC	CATSRAYGTSHEQFF
.	TRBJ2-7	TRBV4-1	.	TGCGCCAGCAGCCAGCGGGGGCGCTACTACGAGCAGTACTTC	CASSQRGRYYEQYF
TRBD2	TRBJ2-6	TRBV27	.	TGTGCCAGCAGTTCCCTACCCTGGACTAGCGGGATACCTCTAAGCTCTGGGGCCAACGTCCTGACTTTC	CASSSLPWTSGIPLSSGANVLTF
TRBD2	TRBJ2-3	TRBV27	once	TGTGCCAGCAATCAAGCGGGAGGGCCTGGGCACCAAGATACGCAGTATTTT	CASNQAGGPGHQDTQYF
TRBD2	TRBJ2-3	TRBV7-9	.	TGTGCCAGCAGCTTAAGGGCCCTAAGCGGGAGAACAGATACGCAGTATTTT	CASSLRALSGRTDTQYF
.	TRBJ1-3	TRBV29-1	.	TGCAGCGTTGAAGAGACTGCAGGAAACACCATATATTTT	CSVEETAGNTIYF
.	TRBJ1-1	TRBV2	.	TGTGCCAGCCTCACAGGCGCTAACACTGAAGCTTTCTTT	CASLTGANTEAFF
TRBD1	TRBJ1-5	TRBV19	.	TGTGCCAGTAGTACCACGGGGGACAGGGGCAATCAGCCCCAGCATTTT	CASSTTGDRGNQPQHF
TRBD2	TRBJ2-3	TRBV28	.	TGTGCCAGCAGTTTACCGGGACTAGCGGGAGTTCGCGATACGCAGTATTTT	CASSLPGLAGVRDTQYF
TRBD1	TRBJ1-5	TRBV6-1	.	TGTGCCAGCAGCCGGACAGGGAGGCAGCCCCAGCATTTT	CASSRTGRQPQHF
TRBD1	TRBJ1-1	TRBV7-9	.	TGTGCCAGCAGCCCGGATAGGGACAGTATAAACACTGAAGCTTTCTTT	CASSPDRDSINTEAFF
TRBD2	TRBJ2-1	TRBV19	.	TGTGCCAGTAGTGTGACTAGCGGGATAAATGAGCAGTTCTTC	CASSVTSGINEQFF
TRBD1	TRBJ2-5	TRBV18	.	TGTGCCAGCTCACCAAGGACAGGGGGTGCTGAGACCCAGTACTTC	CASSPRTGGAETQYF
.	TRBJ2-5	TRBV19	.	TGTGCCAGTAGTCCTGCTACCGGGTTCGGTCGAGGGACCCAGTACTTC	CASSPATGFGRGTQYF